This T cell receptor (beta chain) stems from a study of blood T cell repertoires in COVID-19. Background on the study: COVID-19 samples collected from the United States, Italy and Spain covered acute and convalescent phases. Nucleic acid was either cDNA or gDNA, and it came from T cells, B-cell-depleted T cells, or PBMCs.

V lost 5 bases and J lost 7, with 11 bases in between. The CDR3 is 12 residues long. Data came from immunoSEQ multiplex PCR; TCRdb stores just in-frame clones and leaves some out. The table lists 300,000 to 400,000 clones, around nine tenths of them singletons. This sequence was found in a woman in her 30s with acute COVID-19. The chain is built from TRBV12-3 or TRBV12-4 and TRBJ1-2, with D perhaps matching TRBD1 (5 bases). Specimen: PBMCs or T cells enriched from blood (not recorded which). The CDR3 nucleotides read TGTGCCAGCAGTAAGACAGTACTTGGCTACACCTTC. This gives the protein CASSKTVLGYTF.